Listed here are 19 T cell receptor beta chains from one sample, sequenced in a study of PD-1 blockade in classical Hodgkin lymphoma. Clones were read by immunoSEQ multiplex PCR, and TCRdb kept only the in-frame ones, dropping some. The sample carries tens of thousands of clones, 65% to 85% recorded once. As for time point: cycle 4 day 1 (C4D1), after 6 weeks of nivolumab. Autologous stem cell transplantation was followed by relapse in every patient, and brentuximab vedotin exposure varied. The input for sequencing was peripheral blood mononuclear cells (PBMCs), taken before the fourth cycle of nivolumab. The source of these receptors is a human donor with classical Hodgkin lymphoma.

The chain uses TRBV10-3 and TRBJ1-1, with D unclear. Trimming took off 3 bases at V and 3 bases at J, with 11 bases between the two ends. CDR1 and CDR2 (germline): ENHRY, SYGVKD. The CDR3 is made up of 14 amino acids. DNA for the CDR3: TGTGCCATCAGTGATAGGGCCGGGGACACTGAAGCTTTCTTT. This encodes CAISDRAGDTEAFF.

The chain uses TRBV2 and TRBJ1-5; D is possibly TRBD1 (5 bases). Per the germline V gene, CDR1 is SNHLY and CDR2 is FYNNEI. The CDR3 is 15 residues long. V shed 4 bases and J shed 0 bases, with 10 bases lying between them. The CDR3 DNA sequence: TGTGCCAGCAGTGTGAGACAGATTAGCAATCAGCCCCAGCATTTT. As protein: CASSVRQISNQPQHF. Supplemented by reference TRBV2 and TRBJ1-5, the full variable domain reads EPEVTQTPSHQVTQMGQEVILRCVPISNHLYFYWYRQILGQKVEFLVSFYNNEISEKSEIFDDQFSVERPDGSNFTLKIRSTKLEDSAMYFCASSVRQISNQPQHFGDGTRLSIL.

The rearrangement joins TRBV11-3 to TRBJ2-2; D might be TRBD1 (7 bases). Germline assignment: CDR1 SGHNT and CDR2 YENEEA. V was pared by 5 bases and J by 0 bases, with 10 bases between. The CDR3 is 15 residues long. The chain's CDR3 is CASSQGGPNTGELFF. The CDR3 coding sequence is TGTGCCAGCAGCCAGGGGGGCCCGAACACCGGGGAGCTGTTTTTT. Complete variable domain (other parts from reference TRBV11-3 and TRBJ2-2): EAGVVQSPRYKIIEKKQPVAFWCNPISGHNTLYWYLQNLGQGPELLIRYENEEAVDDSQLPKDRFSAERLKGVDSTLKIQPAELGDSAVYLCASSQGGPNTGELFFGEGSRLTVL.

J is TRBJ1-1 and V is TRBV7-8; possibly TRBD1 for D (5 bases). The germline gives CDR1 SGHVS, CDR2 FQNEAQ. The CDR3 covers 16 residues. V was trimmed by 0 bases and J by 5 bases, leaving 16 bases between them. The CDR3 loop is CASSLAPQGVWTEAFF. CDR3 bases: TGTGCCAGCAGCTTAGCCCCCCAGGGTGTATGGACTGAAGCTTTCTTT.

V and J are TRBV7-7 and TRBJ1-3, with a weak D call TRBD1 (6 bases). This CDR3 has 16 amino acids. CDR1 and CDR2 from the germline V gene are SSHAT and FNYEAQ (reference sequence). The germline V and J ends were trimmed by 2 bases and 0 bases, with 11 bases remaining between them. In DNA, the CDR3 is TGTGCCAGCAGCTTACCCCGGGACAACTCTGGAAACACCATATATTTT. Amino acid sequence: CASSLPRDNSGNTIYF.

The V and J genes are TRBV5-1 and TRBJ1-1; D gene uncertain. Germline lookup yields CDR1 SGHRS and CDR2 YFSETQ. This CDR3 contains 15 residues. V lost 0 bases and J lost 1, with 10 bases in between. CDR3: CASSLDTKGNTEAFF. Here the CDR3 DNA reads TGCGCCAGCAGCTTGGACACCAAGGGGAACACTGAAGCTTTCTTT.

J is TRBJ1-1 and V is TRBV7-9; D not resolved. Germline-derived CDR1 and CDR2 are SEHNR and FQNEAQ (reference sequence). V dropped 1 base and J dropped 1 base, with 10 bases sitting between them. The CDR3 has 15 residues. CDR3 loop: CASSLGQKSNTEAFF. The CDR3 DNA sequence: TGTGCCAGCAGCTTAGGTCAGAAATCGAACACTGAAGCTTTCTTT.

This chain links TRBV5-1 with TRBJ1-1; no definite D call. CDR1 is SGHRS and CDR2 is YFSETQ in the germline V gene. The V end lost 4 bases, the J end lost 2 bases, and 15 bases lay between the germline ends. This CDR3 has 15 amino acids. The CDR3 region has the DNA TGCGCCAGCAGCCCCGGGGAAGCCGTTAACACTGAAGCTTTCTTT. It encodes CASSPGEAVNTEAFF.

The V and J genes are TRBV11-2 and TRBJ2-7, with TRBD1 matching over 8 bases. CDR1 and CDR2 (germline): SGHAT, FQNNGV. This CDR3 spans 14 amino acids. Trimming at V came to 7 bases and at J to 6 bases, leaving 11 bases not matched to a gene. The CDR3 reads CASTAGTGRREQYF. The CDR3 DNA is TGTGCCAGCACCGCCGGGACAGGCAGGCGCGAGCAGTACTTC.

Note on this clone: At one of its ends the junction is not consistent with the germline gene, which may arise from a read error. The chain has TRBV27 and TRBJ1-1; possible D gene TRBD1, 5 bases. From germline, CDR1 is MNHEY and CDR2 SMNVEV (reference sequence). CDR3 length equals 12 residues. The CDR3 coding sequence is TGTGCCAGCAGTAGGCGCGGGGCCCCGCAGGTCTTT. Protein: CASSRRGAPQVF.

This chain uses TRBV5-6 with TRBJ1-2; tentatively, D is TRBD1 (6 bases). The CDR3 has 13 residues. CDR1 and CDR2 from the germline V gene are SGHDT and YYEEEE. Trimming left V 0 bases short and J 4 bases short, with 7 bases between. The CDR3 here is CASSLVQGYGYTF. CDR3 coding DNA: TGTGCCAGCAGCTTGGTACAGGGCTATGGCTACACCTTC.

The chain uses TRBV6-4 and TRBJ1-2; 9 nucleotides agree with TRBD1. The CDR3 loop spans 16 amino acids. V shed 3 bases and J 8 bases; nucleotides not matched to a gene: 13. Germline CDR1 and CDR2: MRHNA and SNTAGT. The CDR3 nucleotides are TGTGCCAGCAGTGAATGGGTGGGGAACAGGGGGCTGGGCTACACCTTC. It yields the protein CASSEWVGNRGLGYTF.

The chain has TRBV4-2 and TRBJ1-3; no firm D call. CDR1 is LGHNA and CDR2 is YNFKEQ in the germline V gene. The CDR3 loop spans 14 amino acids. V was shortened by 4 bases and J by 4 bases, with 11 bases between the two germline ends. The CDR3: CASSPGGQGNTIYF. The CDR3 nucleotides are TGTGCCAGCAGCCCCGGCGGGCAAGGAAACACCATATATTTT.

This chain joins TRBV6-1 and TRBJ1-3; unclear D gene. The CDR3 has 14 amino acids. Trimming took 2 bases from V and 3 from J, leaving 8 bases between them. Germline V CDR1 and CDR2: MNHNS, SASEGT. CDR3 bases: TGTGCCAGCAGTGAAAACGGATTTGGAAACACCATATATTTT. Its protein is CASSENGFGNTIYF.

The chain employs TRBV4-3 and TRBJ2-5, with 12 bases identical to TRBD2. The J call may be incorrect, as the DNA end agrees better with TRBJ2-7. The CDR3 contains 17 residues. Germline V lookup: CDR1 LGHNA, CDR2 YSLEER. Here the CDR3 reads CASSQASRLAGDYEQYF. Here the CDR3 DNA reads TGCGCCAGCAGCCAAGCCTCCCGACTAGCGGGAGACTACGAGCAGTACTTC.

The chain links TRBV18 to TRBJ2-1; 10 bases align to TRBD2. Germline V lookup: CDR1 KGHSH, CDR2 LQKENI. Trimming cost V 3 bases and J 7 bases; bases outside gene matches: 12. This CDR3 contains 17 residues. DNA for the CDR3: TGTGCCAGCTCACCCGCCCTTTCAGCGGGAGGGCGAAATGAGCAGTTCTTC. Protein sequence: CASSPALSAGGRNEQFF.

A few counts support this clone. The chain is built from TRBV30 and TRBJ2-5; TRBD1 matches 11 bases. This CDR3 has 14 residues. The V gene end was trimmed by 1 base and the J gene end by 4 bases; junction bases not matched to a gene: 2. The germline gives CDR1 GTSNPN, CDR2 SVGIG (reference sequence). The CDR3 protein is CAWSGTGGRETQYF. As DNA, the CDR3 is TGTGCCTGGAGTGGGACAGGGGGCCGAGAGACCCAGTACTTC.

CDR3 residues: CASSERTGVNEKLFF. CDR3 bases: TGTGCCAGCAGTGAAAGGACAGGGGTTAATGAAAAACTGTTTTTT. V is TRBV2 and J is TRBJ1-4, with 9 positions matching TRBD1. Looked up from germline, CDR1 is SNHLY and CDR2 is FYNNEI. The trim removed 2 bases at V and 4 bases at J, leaving 2 bases unmatched. This CDR3 is built from 15 residues.

The V gene is TRBV19, the J gene TRBJ1-2; D is ambiguous. The ends were cut back, 7 bases at V and 3 bases at J, with 9 bases in the middle. The germline CDR1 and CDR2 sequences are LNHDA and SQIVND (reference sequence). This CDR3 has 12 residues. CDR3 bases: TGTGCCAGTAAACAGAGGGACTATGGCTACACCTTC. Encoded protein: CASKQRDYGYTF.